These 8 T cell receptor beta chains share one sample of origin, sequenced in a study of T cell repertoires in cytomegalovirus infection (dated by TCRdb to about 2019). Sequencing instrument: Illumina HiSeq 1500. The public reads were quality trimmed at Q25 with fastp and then assembled into clones with MiXCR by TCRdb, keeping productive beta chains. When rows share a CDR3 protein, they turn into one entry using the most common DNA and genes. This sample is represented by about 360,000 distinct CDR3 sequences; around a sixth of them were singletons. Roughly 9% of the sample is held by the ten biggest clonotypes. Sequencing was done on a sample of PBMCs. Receptor source: a human donor in good health (CMV status not recorded). Some clones in this sample may be carry-over from other donors' samples.

The table lists this clonotype with a few counts. The chain carries TRBV7-9 and TRBJ1-1; TRBD1 might be the D (6 bases). Between the trimmed V and J ends, which lost 4 bases and 0 bases, there was a span of 12 bases. Per the germline V gene, CDR1 is SEHNR and CDR2 is FQNEAQ (reference sequence). The CDR3 length is 15 residues. The CDR3 loop is CASSSADRLNTEAFF. In nucleotides, the CDR3 is TGTGCCAGCAGCTCCGCCGACAGGTTGAACACTGAAGCTTTCTTT.

The chain couples TRBV6-5 to TRBJ1-2; D is undetermined. Germline CDR1 MNHEY, CDR2 SVGAGI. Trimming shortened V by 7 bases and J by 4 bases, and 16 bases separated the two germline ends. The CDR3 is 14 amino acids. The CDR3 DNA is TGTGCCAGCAATCGCGATGGGAGGGTCTATGGCTACACCTTC. It specifies CASNRDGRVYGYTF.

This chain's CDR3 is CASSFPGLAGEFVNEQFF. The CDR3 nucleotides are TGTGCCAGCAGTTTTCCGGGACTAGCGGGAGAGTTTGTCAATGAGCAGTTCTTC. This chain uses TRBV6-5 with TRBJ2-1, with 14 bases matching TRBD2. This CDR3 has 18 residues. Unmatched junction bases numbered 11, after V lost 4 bases and J lost 6 bases. CDR1 is MNHEY and CDR2 is SVGAGI in the germline V gene.

The count of this clonotype is one. The chain has TRBV29-1 and TRBJ2-7, with 11 bases matching TRBD1. The CDR3 spans 13 residues. J lost 7 bases, V lost 4 bases, and 6 bases had no gene match. The germline V gene has CDR1 SQVTM and CDR2 ANQGSEA. The CDR3 sequence: CSVGTGGPDEQYF. The CDR3 nucleotides are TGCAGCGTTGGGACAGGGGGCCCGGATGAGCAGTACTTC.

There are a few counts of this clonotype. The genes are TRBV20-1 and TRBJ2-7; D call uncertain. Trimming stripped 2 bases from V and 1 base from J, with 12 bases between. The CDR3 has 14 amino acids. Germline assignment: CDR1 DFQATT and CDR2 SNEGSKA (reference sequence). The CDR3 nucleotides are TGCAGTGCTAGACTAAAACAGCAATCCTACGAGCAGTACTTC. Its translation is CSARLKQQSYEQYF.

The chain combines TRBV9 with TRBJ2-5; 7 bases are a match to TRBD2. Germline V gene lookup returns CDR1 SGDLS and CDR2 YYNGEE. The V segment lost 1 base and the J segment 4 bases; nucleotides outside the gene matches: 4. The CDR3 loop spans 14 amino acids. This CDR3 is CASSVYGGRETQYF. The CDR3 nucleotides read TGTGCCAGCAGCGTATACGGCGGGAGAGAGACCCAGTACTTC.

This clonotype was seen repeatedly, ten times or more. V usage is TRBV7-2 and J usage is TRBJ1-1; 8 bases are a match to TRBD1. Germline assignment: CDR1 SGHTA and CDR2 FQGNSA. This CDR3 comprises 15 residues. After removal of 4 bases from V and 0 bases from J, the junction contained 4 bases not matched to a gene. The CDR3 loop is CASSSRQGMNTEAFF. In DNA, the CDR3 is TGTGCCAGCAGCTCCCGACAGGGGATGAACACTGAAGCTTTCTTT.

This clonotype was seen a handful of times. The V and J genes are TRBV20-1 and TRBJ2-5; TRBD2 matches at 9 bases. Trimming took 5 bases from V and 5 from J; bases not matched to a gene: 12. Germline lookup yields CDR1 DFQATT and CDR2 SNEGSKA (reference sequence). CDR3 length: 15 amino acids. This CDR3 is CSALGRREGYETQYF. CDR3 coding DNA: TGCAGTGCTTTGGGCCGGCGGGAGGGTTACGAGACCCAGTACTTC.